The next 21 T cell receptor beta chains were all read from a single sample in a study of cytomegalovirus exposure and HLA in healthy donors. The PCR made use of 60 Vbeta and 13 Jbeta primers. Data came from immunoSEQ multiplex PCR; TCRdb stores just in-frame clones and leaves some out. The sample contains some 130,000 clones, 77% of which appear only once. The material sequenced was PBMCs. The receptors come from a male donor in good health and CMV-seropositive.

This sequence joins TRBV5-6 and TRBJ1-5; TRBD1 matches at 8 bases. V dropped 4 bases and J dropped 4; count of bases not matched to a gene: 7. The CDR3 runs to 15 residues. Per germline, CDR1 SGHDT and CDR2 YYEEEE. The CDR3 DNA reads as TGTGCCAGCAGCGGACAGGGTTCTCTGAATCAGCCCCAGCATTTT. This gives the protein CASSGQGSLNQPQHF. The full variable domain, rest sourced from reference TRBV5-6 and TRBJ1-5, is DAGVTQSPTHLIKTRGQQVTLRCSPKSGHDTVSWYQQALGQGPQFIFQYYEEEERQRGNFPDRFSGHQFPNYSSELNVNALLLGDSALYLCASSGQGSLNQPQHFGDGTRLSIL.

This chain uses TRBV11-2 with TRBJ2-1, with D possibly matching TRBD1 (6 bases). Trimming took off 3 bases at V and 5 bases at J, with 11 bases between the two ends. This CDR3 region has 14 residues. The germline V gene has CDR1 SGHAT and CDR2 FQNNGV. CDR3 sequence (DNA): TGTGCCAGCAGCTTGGGGACATCCAACAATGAGCAGTTCTTC. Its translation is CASSLGTSNNEQFF.

CDR3 region: CASSLEQGRQQYF. CDR3 coding DNA: TGTGCCAGCAGCTTAGAACAGGGAAGGCAGCAGTACTTC. The V and J genes are TRBV11-2 and TRBJ2-7; possible D gene TRBD1, 6 bases. Germline loops: CDR1 SGHAT, CDR2 FQNNGV. The CDR3 has 13 amino acids. Trimming left V 0 bases short and J 8 bases short, with 11 bases between. Filled out from reference TRBV11-2 and TRBJ2-7, the complete variable domain reads EAGVAQSPRYKIIEKRQSVAFWCNPISGHATLYWYQQILGQGPKLLIQFQNNGVVDDSQLPKDRFSAERLKGVDSTLKIQPAKLEDSAVYLCASSLEQGRQQYFGPGTRLTVT.

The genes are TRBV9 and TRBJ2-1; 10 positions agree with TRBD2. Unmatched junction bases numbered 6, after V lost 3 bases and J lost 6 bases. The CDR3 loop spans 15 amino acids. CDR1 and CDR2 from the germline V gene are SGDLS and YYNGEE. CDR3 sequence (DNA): TGTGCCAGCAGCGGGGGACTAGCGAGGGGCAATGAGCAGTTCTTC. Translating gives CASSGGLARGNEQFF.

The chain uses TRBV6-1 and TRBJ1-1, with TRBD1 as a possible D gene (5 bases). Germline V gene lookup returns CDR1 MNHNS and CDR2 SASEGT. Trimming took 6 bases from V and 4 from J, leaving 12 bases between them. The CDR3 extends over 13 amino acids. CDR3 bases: TGTGCCAGCAGCCTCGGGACTCCCACTGAAGCTTTCTTT. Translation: CASSLGTPTEAFF.

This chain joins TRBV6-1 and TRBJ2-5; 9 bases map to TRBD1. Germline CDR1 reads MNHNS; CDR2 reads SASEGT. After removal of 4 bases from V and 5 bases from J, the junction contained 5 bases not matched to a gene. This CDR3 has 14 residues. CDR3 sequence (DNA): TGTGCCAGCAGTGTAAACAGGGGGCTTGAGACCCAGTACTTC. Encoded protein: CASSVNRGLETQYF.

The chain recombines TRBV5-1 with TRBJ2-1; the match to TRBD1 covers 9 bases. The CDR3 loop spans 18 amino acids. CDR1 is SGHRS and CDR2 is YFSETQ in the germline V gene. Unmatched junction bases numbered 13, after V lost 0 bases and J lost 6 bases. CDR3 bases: TGCGCCAGCAGCTTGGGGGCCCATAACAGGGGGCCTGGCAATGAGCAGTTCTTC. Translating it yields CASSLGAHNRGPGNEQFF.

The CDR3 bases are TGTGCCAGCAGCCCTCCAACGACAGTAAACACCATATATTTT. Its translation is CASSPPTTVNTIYF. V usage is TRBV13 and J usage is TRBJ1-3, with D possibly TRBD1 on 5 matching bases. Germline V lookup: CDR1 PRHDT, CDR2 FYEKMQ (reference sequence). V lost 5 bases to trimming and J lost 6 bases, with 14 bases between them. The CDR3 covers 14 residues. The entire variable domain, with the rest obtained from reference TRBV13 and TRBJ1-3, is as follows: AAGVIQSPRHLIKEKRETATLKCYPIPRHDTVYWYQQGPGQDPQFLISFYEKMQSDKGSIPDRFSAQQFSDYHSELNMSSLELGDSALYFCASSPPTTVNTIYFGEGSWLTVV.

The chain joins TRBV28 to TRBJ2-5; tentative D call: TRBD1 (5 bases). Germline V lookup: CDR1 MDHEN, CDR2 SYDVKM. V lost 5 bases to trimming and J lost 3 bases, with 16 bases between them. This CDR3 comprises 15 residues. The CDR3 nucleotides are TGTGCCAGCAGTGCAGCAGGGTCCATGGAAGAGACCCAGTACTTC. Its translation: CASSAAGSMEETQYF. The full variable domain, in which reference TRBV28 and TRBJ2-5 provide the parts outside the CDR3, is DVKVTQSSRYLVKRTGEKVFLECVQDMDHENMFWYRQDPGLGLRLIYFSYDVKMKEKGDIPEGYSVSREKKERFSLILESASTNQTSMYLCASSAAGSMEETQYFGPGTRLLVL.

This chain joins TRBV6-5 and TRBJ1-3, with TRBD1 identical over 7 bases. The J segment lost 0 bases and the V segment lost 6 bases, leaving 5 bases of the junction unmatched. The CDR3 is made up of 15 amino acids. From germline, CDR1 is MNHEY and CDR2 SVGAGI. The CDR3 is CASRTGAGSGNTIYF. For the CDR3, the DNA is TGTGCCAGCAGAACAGGGGCCGGCTCTGGAAACACCATATATTTT.

The CDR3 loop is CASSDQAGGLYEQFF. The CDR3 nucleotides are TGTGCCAGCAGTGATCAGGCAGGGGGCCTCTATGAGCAGTTCTTC. This chain connects TRBV2 to TRBJ2-1, with TRBD1 matching over 8 bases. With 3 bases clipped from V and 8 bases from J, the junction kept 9 bases outside the gene matches. This CDR3 contains 15 residues. Looked up from germline, CDR1 is SNHLY and CDR2 is FYNNEI. Drawing the rest from reference TRBV2 and TRBJ2-1, the complete variable domain is EPEVTQTPSHQVTQMGQEVILRCVPISNHLYFYWYRQILGQKVEFLVSFYNNEISEKSEIFDDQFSVERPDGSNFTLKIRSTKLEDSAMYFCASSDQAGGLYEQFFGPGTRLTVL.

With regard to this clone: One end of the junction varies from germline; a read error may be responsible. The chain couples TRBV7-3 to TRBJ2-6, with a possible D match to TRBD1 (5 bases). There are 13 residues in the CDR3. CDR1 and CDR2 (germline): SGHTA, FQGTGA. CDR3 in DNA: TGTGCCAGCAGCCCCTCTGGGGCCAACGGCCTGACTTTC. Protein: CASSPSGANGLTF.

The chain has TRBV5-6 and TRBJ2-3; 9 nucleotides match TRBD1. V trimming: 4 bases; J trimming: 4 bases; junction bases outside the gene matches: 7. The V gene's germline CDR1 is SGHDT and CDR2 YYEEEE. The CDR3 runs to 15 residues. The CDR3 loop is CASSLGQGIPDTQYF. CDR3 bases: TGTGCCAGCAGCCTAGGACAGGGGATACCAGATACGCAGTATTTT.

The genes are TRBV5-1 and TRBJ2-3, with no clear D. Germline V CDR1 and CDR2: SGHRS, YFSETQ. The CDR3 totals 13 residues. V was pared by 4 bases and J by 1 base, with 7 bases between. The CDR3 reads CASSLEGTDTQYF. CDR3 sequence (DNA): TGCGCCAGCAGCCTTGAGGGCACAGATACGCAGTATTTT.

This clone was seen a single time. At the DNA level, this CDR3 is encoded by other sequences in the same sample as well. CDR3: CASSLGQGSSYEQYF. The CDR3 coding sequence is TGCGCCAGCAGCTTAGGGCAGGGTTCCTCCTACGAGCAGTACTTC. The chain is built from TRBV5-1 and TRBJ2-7, with D possibly being TRBD1 (5 bases). V lost 2 bases and J lost 0, with 12 bases in between. The CDR3 is 15 residues long. Germline CDR1 SGHRS, CDR2 YFSETQ.

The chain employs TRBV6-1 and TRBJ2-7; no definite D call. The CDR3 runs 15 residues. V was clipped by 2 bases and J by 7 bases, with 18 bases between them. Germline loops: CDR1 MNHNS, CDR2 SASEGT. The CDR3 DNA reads TGTGCCAGCAGTGAAATAGGTGTGGCGGATTGGGAGCAGTACTTC. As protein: CASSEIGVADWEQYF.

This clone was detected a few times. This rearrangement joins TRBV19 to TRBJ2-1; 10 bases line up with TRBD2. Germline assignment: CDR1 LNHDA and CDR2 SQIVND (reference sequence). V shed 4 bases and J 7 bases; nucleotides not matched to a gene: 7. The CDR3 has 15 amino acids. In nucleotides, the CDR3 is TGTGCCAGTAGTAAGGGTAGCGGGGGGAAAAATGAGCAGTTCTTC. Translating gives CASSKGSGGKNEQFF.

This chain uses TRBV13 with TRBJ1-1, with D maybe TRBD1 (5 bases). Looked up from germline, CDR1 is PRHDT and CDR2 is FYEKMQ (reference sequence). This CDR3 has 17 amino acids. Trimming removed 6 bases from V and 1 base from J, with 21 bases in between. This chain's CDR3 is CASSSDTRWGENTEAFF. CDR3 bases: TGTGCCAGCAGTTCGGACACGCGGTGGGGGGAGAACACTGAAGCTTTCTTT.

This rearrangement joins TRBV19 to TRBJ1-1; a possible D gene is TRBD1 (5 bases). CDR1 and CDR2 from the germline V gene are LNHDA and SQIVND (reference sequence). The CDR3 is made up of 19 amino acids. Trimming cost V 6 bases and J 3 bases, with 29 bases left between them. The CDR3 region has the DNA TGTGCCAGTAGCCTGGGGGGACCTCGAAACGATCGAGGGTACACTGAAGCTTTCTTT. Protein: CASSLGGPRNDRGYTEAFF.

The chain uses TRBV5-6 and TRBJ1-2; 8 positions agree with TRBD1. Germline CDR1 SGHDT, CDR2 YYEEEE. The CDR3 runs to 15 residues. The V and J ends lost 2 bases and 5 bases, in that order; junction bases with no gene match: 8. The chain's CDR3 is CASSLGQGRSYGYTF. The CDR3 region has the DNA TGTGCCAGCAGCTTAGGACAGGGAAGGTCGTATGGCTACACCTTC. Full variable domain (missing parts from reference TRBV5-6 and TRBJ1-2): DAGVTQSPTHLIKTRGQQVTLRCSPKSGHDTVSWYQQALGQGPQFIFQYYEEEERQRGNFPDRFSGHQFPNYSSELNVNALLLGDSALYLCASSLGQGRSYGYTFGSGTRLTVV.

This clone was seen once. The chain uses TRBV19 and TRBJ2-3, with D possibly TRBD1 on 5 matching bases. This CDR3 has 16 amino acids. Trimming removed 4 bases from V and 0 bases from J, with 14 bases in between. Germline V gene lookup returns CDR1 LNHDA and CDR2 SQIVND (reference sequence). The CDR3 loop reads CASSKQVFTSTDTQYF. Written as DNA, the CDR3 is TGTGCCAGTAGTAAACAGGTCTTTACTAGCACAGATACGCAGTATTTT. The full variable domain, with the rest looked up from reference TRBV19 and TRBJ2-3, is DGGITQSPKYLFRKEGQNVTLSCEQNLNHDAMYWYRQDPGQGLRLIYYSQIVNDFQKGDIAEGYSVSREKKESFPLTVTSAQKNPTAFYLCASSKQVFTSTDTQYFGPGTRLTVL.